This T cell receptor (beta chain) was recovered during a study of blood T cell repertoires in COVID-19. Study as a whole: COVID-19 samples collected from the United States, Italy and Spain covered acute and convalescent phases. In each case, the material was cDNA or gDNA derived from T cells, B-cell-depleted T cells, or PBMCs.

Participants reported their clinical history, and cohort assignment relied on those reports. Sequenced by immunoSEQ multiplex PCR; TCRdb stores in-frame clones only, minus some. The sample holds some 290,000 clones, around 90% seen once. The clonotype originates from a woman in her thirties or forties with acute COVID-19. Sequences were obtained from PBMCs or T cells enriched from blood (not recorded which).

This CDR3 is CASSETASQGGYTF. CDR3 nucleotides: TGTGCCAGCTCAGAGACAGCCTCCCAAGGGGGCTACACCTTC. The rearrangement joins TRBV18 to TRBJ1-2; D possibly corresponds to TRBD1 (5 bases). This CDR3 is built from 14 residues. Trimming removed 5 bases from V and 8 bases from J, with 18 bases in between. CDR1 and CDR2 from the germline V gene are KGHSH and LQKENI.